The clone carrying this TCR beta chain appeared many times. These data come from a study of T cells in Graves' hyperthyroidism and ophthalmopathy. Amplified TCR beta CDR3 regions came from RNA transcripts. Primed by the HTBI set, a first-round RT-PCR was run on the TCR CDR3. TCRdb ran MiXCR on the multiplex PCR reads and lists one entry per CDR3 protein. The data contain more than 500,000 distinct CDR3 sequences, around 15% of them singletons. No progression to ophthalmopathy during 18 months of follow-up defined stable disease. Disease duration under 2 months; hyperthyroidism patients were aged 18 to 65. Exclusion of a patient resulted from uncontrolled infection, other autoimmune disease, pregnancy or lactation. The CDR3 has 13 amino acids. Trimming removed 10 bases at V and 4 bases at J, with 16 bases between.

The rearrangement links TRBV12-3 or TRBV12-4 to TRBJ1-2; D possibly corresponds to TRBD1 (6 bases). This sequence was found in a woman in her thirties with Graves' hyperthyroidism. Sequencing was carried out using blood. The DNA for the CDR3 is TGTGCCACACAGGGTCCCTCCTCCTATGGCTACACCTTC. The encoded protein is CATQGPSSYGYTF.